This T cell receptor beta chain appears in the sequencing data of a study of vaccination and CD4 T cells after COVID-19. For the study at large: Blood was drawn a median around 71 days post second dose, range 14 to 241. Overlapping spike peptides of SARS-CoV-2, HCoV-NL63, HCoV-OC43 and HCoV-229E were used, and cells were stimulated with them.

Treatment indicated: approximately nine-day PBMC culture with coronavirus spike peptide pools or control peptides (ViraFEST assay). Sequenced with the Oncomine TCR Beta short-read assay was DNA taken from cultured CD4+ T cells. TCRdb reanalysed the PCR reads using MiXCR and keeps one entry per CDR3 protein. The table lists around 15,000 distinct CDR3 sequences, approximately 52% of them singletons. As regards this clonotype: Its specificity is unknown.

The V and J ends lost 4 bases and 7 bases respectively, with 11 bases between them. Germline-derived CDR1 and CDR2 are MGHRA and YSYEKL. There are 13 residues in the CDR3. Regarding the study as a whole: Among those convalescent, a median roughly 89% of reactive clones emerged solely post-vaccination. The median count of SARS-CoV-2-reactive clonotypes rose from roughly 21 to 40, not significantly.

This sequence joins TRBV4-1 and TRBJ2-1, with D perhaps TRBD2 (5 bases). The TCR originated in a human donor who had recovered from COVID-19. The material sequenced was CD4+ T cells from blood, cultured in vitro, taken before SARS-CoV-2 vaccination. The CDR3 sequence: CASSRGDGNEQFF. The CDR3 region has the DNA TGCGCCAGCAGCCGGGGAGACGGGAATGAGCAGTTCTTC.